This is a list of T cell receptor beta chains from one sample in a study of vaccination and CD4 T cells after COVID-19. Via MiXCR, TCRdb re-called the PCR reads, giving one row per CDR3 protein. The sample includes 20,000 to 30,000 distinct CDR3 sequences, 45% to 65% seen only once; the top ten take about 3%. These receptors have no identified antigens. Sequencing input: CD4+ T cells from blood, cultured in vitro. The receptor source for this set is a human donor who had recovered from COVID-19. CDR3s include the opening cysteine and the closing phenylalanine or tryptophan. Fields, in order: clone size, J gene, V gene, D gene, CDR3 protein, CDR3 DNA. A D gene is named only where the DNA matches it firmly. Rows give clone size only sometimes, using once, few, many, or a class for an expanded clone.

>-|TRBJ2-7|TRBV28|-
CASRESGGSEQYF
TGTGCCAGCAGAGAAAGCGGCGGTTCCGAGCAGTACTTC
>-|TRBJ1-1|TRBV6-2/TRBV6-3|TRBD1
CASGGQGFTEAFF
TGTGCCAGTGGAGGACAGGGGTTCACTGAAGCTTTCTTT
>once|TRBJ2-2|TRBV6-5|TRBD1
CASSYSRGREGNTGELFF
TGTGCCAGCAGTTACTCGAGGGGGCGAGAGGGGAACACCGGGGAGCTGTTTTTT
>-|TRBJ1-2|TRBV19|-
CASSLLANYGYTF
TGTGCCAGTAGTCTCTTAGCTAACTATGGCTACACCTTC
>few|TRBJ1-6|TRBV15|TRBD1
CATSRDWGTGASPLHF
TGTGCCACCAGCAGAGATTGGGGGACAGGGGCTTCACCCCTCCACTTT
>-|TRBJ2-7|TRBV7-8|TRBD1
CASSLTGWYEQYF
TGTGCCAGCAGCCTGACAGGGTGGTACGAGCAGTACTTC
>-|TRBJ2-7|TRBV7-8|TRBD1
CASRRQGFLDEQYF
TGTGCCAGCAGGCGACAGGGTTTTTTGGACGAGCAGTACTTC
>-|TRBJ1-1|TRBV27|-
CASSLTGFATEAFF
TGTGCCAGCAGTCTAACGGGGTTTGCCACTGAAGCTTTCTTT
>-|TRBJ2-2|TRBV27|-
CASSLWGAANTGELFF
TGTGCCAGCAGTTTGTGGGGGGCCGCGAACACCGGGGAGCTGTTTTTT
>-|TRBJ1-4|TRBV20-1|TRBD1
CSATRGPGNEKLFF
TGCAGTGCTACTAGGGGGCCCGGTAATGAAAAACTGTTTTTT
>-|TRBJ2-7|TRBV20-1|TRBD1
CSARGQGLAYEQYF
TGCAGTGCTAGGGGACAGGGGCTCGCCTACGAGCAGTACTTC
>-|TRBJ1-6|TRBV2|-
CASKVGQTASPLHF
TGTGCCAGCAAGGTAGGACAGACGGCTTCACCCCTCCACTTT
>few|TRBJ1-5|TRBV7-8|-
CASSLLLGDQPQHF
TGTGCCAGCAGCTTGTTGCTGGGGGATCAGCCCCAGCATTTT
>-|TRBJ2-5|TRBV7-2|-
CASSFLRWETQYF
TGTGCCAGCAGCTTCCTGCGTTGGGAGACCCAGTACTTC
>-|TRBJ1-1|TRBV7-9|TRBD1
CASSSRTGNTEAFF
TGTGCCAGCAGCAGCCGGACAGGGAACACTGAAGCTTTCTTT
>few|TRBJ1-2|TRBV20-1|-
CSASGQSVANYGYTF
TGCAGTGCTAGCGGCCAGTCTGTAGCTAACTATGGCTACACCTTC
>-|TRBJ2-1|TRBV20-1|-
CSATPTGNEQFF
TGCAGTGCCACACCTACGGGCAATGAGCAGTTCTTC
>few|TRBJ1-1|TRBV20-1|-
CSARNWGSNTEAFF
TGCAGTGCTAGAAATTGGGGCAGTAACACTGAAGCTTTCTTT